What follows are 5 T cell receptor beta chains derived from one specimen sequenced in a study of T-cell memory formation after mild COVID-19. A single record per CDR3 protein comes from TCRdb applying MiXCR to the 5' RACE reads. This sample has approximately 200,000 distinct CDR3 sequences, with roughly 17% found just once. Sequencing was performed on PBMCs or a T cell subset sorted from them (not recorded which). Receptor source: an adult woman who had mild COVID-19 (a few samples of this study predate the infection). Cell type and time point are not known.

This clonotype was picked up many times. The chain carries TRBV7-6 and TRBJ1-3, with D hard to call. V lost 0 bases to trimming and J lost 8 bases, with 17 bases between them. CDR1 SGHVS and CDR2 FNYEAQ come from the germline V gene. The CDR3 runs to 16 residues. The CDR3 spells CASSLARQVGGDTIYF. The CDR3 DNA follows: TGTGCCAGCAGCTTAGCGCGTCAGGTCGGAGGTGACACCATATATTTT.

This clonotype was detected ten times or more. As DNA, the CDR3 is TGTGCCAGCAGCTCCTTGGGACAGGGGGCTACAGATACGCAGTATTTT. Its protein is CASSSLGQGATDTQYF. The chain uses TRBV5-6 and TRBJ2-3, with 12 bases identical to TRBD1. Germline CDR1 SGHDT, CDR2 YYEEEE. With 3 bases clipped from V and 3 bases from J, the junction kept 5 bases outside the gene matches. CDR3 length equals 16 residues.

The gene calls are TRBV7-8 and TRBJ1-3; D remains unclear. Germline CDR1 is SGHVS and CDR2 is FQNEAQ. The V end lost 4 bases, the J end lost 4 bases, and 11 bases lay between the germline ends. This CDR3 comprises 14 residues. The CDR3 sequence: CASSSTTGGNTIYF. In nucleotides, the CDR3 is TGTGCCAGCAGCTCTACGACTGGCGGAAACACCATATATTTT.

CDR3 protein: CATSDLSARGSSTDTQYF. The CDR3 region has the DNA TGTGCCACCAGTGACCTTAGCGCGAGGGGCAGTAGCACAGATACGCAGTATTTT. The rearrangement links TRBV24-1 to TRBJ2-3; D might be TRBD1 or TRBD2, each matching 5 bases. V shed 4 bases and J shed 0 bases, with 19 bases lying between them. There are 18 residues in the CDR3. From germline, CDR1 is KGHDR and CDR2 SFDVKD.

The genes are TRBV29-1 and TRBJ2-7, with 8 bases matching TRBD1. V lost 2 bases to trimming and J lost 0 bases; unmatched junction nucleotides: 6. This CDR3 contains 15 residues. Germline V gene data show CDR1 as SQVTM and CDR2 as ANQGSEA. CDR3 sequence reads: CSVERLGTGSYEQYF. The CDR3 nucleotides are TGCAGCGTTGAAAGGTTGGGGACAGGCTCCTACGAGCAGTACTTC.